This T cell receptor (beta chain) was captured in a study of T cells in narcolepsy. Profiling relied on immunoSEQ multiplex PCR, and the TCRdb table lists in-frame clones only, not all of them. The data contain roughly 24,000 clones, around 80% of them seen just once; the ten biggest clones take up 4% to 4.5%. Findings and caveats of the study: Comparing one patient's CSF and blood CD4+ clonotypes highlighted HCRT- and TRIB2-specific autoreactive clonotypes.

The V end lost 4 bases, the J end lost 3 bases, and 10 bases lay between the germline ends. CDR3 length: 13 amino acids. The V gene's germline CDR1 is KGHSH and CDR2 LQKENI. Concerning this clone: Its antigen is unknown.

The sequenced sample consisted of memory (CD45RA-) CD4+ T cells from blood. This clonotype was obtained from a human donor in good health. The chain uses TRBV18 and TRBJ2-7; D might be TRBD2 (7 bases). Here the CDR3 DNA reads TGTGCCAGCTCACAGGGGGGGGACTACGAGCAGTACTTC. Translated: CASSQGGDYEQYF.